This passage covers 17 T cell receptor beta chains from one sample sequenced in a study of T cell responses to AZD1222 COVID-19 vaccine. Libraries were prepared by immunoSEQ multiplex PCR; TCRdb keeps only in-frame clonotypes and omits some of them. This table holds about 120,000 clones, roughly nine tenths found once. This specimen consisted of peripheral blood, obtained on day 0 of AZD1222 vaccination. The receptors derive from an adult in good health.

The rearrangement uses TRBV27 and TRBJ2-7, with D possibly TRBD1 on 6 matching bases. Trimming removed 5 bases at V and 4 bases at J, with 15 bases between. This CDR3 region has 14 residues. CDR1 is MNHEY and CDR2 is SMNVEV in the germline V gene (reference sequence). The CDR3 DNA is TGTGCCAGCAGTCAAATAACACAGGGATACGAGCAGTACTTC. Translated, it gives CASSQITQGYEQYF.

The rearrangement links TRBV6-5 to TRBJ2-7, with a weak D call TRBD1 (6 bases). CDR3 length equals 15 residues. Germline CDR1 and CDR2: MNHEY and SVGAGI. The ends were cut back, 8 bases at V and 3 bases at J, with 20 bases in the middle. DNA of the CDR3: TGTGCCAGCGCGGACCGGGACACCCTCCGCTACGAGCAGTACTTC. Protein product: CASADRDTLRYEQYF.

CDR3 amino acids: CASRGTGGRYNSPLHF. CDR3 sequence (DNA): TGTGCCAGCAGAGGAACGGGAGGGCGCTATAATTCACCCCTCCACTTT. This chain links TRBV2 with TRBJ1-6; D remains ambiguous. The germline V gene has CDR1 SNHLY and CDR2 FYNNEI. V gave up 6 bases and J gave up 3 bases, with 15 bases separating them. This CDR3 has 16 residues.

Only one count was recorded for this clone. This chain connects TRBV18 to TRBJ1-2; D may be TRBD1 (5 bases). This CDR3 has 16 residues. V lost 1 base to trimming and J lost 0 bases, with 12 bases between them. Germline-derived CDR1 and CDR2 are KGHSH and LQKENI. CDR3 region: CASSPLQGGPNYGYTF. CDR3 coding DNA: TGTGCCAGCTCACCACTCCAGGGAGGGCCTAACTATGGCTACACCTTC. The full variable domain, completed using reference TRBV18 and TRBJ1-2, is NAGVMQNPRHLVRRRGQEARLRCSPMKGHSHVYWYRQLPEEGLKFMVYLQKENIIDESGMPKERFSAEFPKEGPSILRIQQVVRGDSAAYFCASSPLQGGPNYGYTFGSGTRLTVV.

The chain couples TRBV19 to TRBJ2-3; 8 bases match TRBD2. Looked up from germline, CDR1 is LNHDA and CDR2 is SQIVND (reference sequence). CDR3 length: 14 residues. V gave up 6 bases and J gave up 0 bases; unmatched junction bases: 2. Here the CDR3 DNA reads TGTGCCAGTAGCACTAGCGGCAGCACAGATACGCAGTATTTT. It translates to CASSTSGSTDTQYF.

The chain has TRBV10-1 and TRBJ2-3, with D possibly matching TRBD2 (5 bases). This CDR3 comprises 14 residues. CDR1 and CDR2 (germline): WNHNN, SYGVQD (reference sequence). Trimming left V 5 bases short and J 6 bases short, with 15 bases between. CDR3 sequence reads: CASSSGGPSDTQYF. CDR3 DNA sequence: TGCGCCAGCAGTAGCGGAGGACCATCGGATACGCAGTATTTT.

The chain uses TRBV6-2 or TRBV6-3 and TRBJ2-4, with D maybe TRBD2 (5 bases). Germline V CDR1 and CDR2: MNHEY, SVGEGT. The CDR3 length is 16 residues. Between the trimmed V and J ends, which lost 4 bases and 7 bases, there was a span of 20 bases. The CDR3 DNA is TGTGCCAGCAGTTCAGGTTTAACCGGGCCGGGGAACATTCAGTACTTC. It translates to CASSSGLTGPGNIQYF.

The chain combines TRBV3-1 (or the pseudogene TRBV3-2) with TRBJ1-1, with a possible D match to TRBD1 (5 bases). Germline assignment: CDR1 LGHDT and CDR2 YNNKEL (reference sequence). This CDR3 comprises 14 residues. The germline V and J ends were trimmed by 3 bases and 6 bases, with 14 bases remaining between them. CDR3 DNA: TGTGCCAGCAGCCAGAGGGGTTCTGGCGCTGAAGCTTTCTTT. Translation: CASSQRGSGAEAFF.

The rearrangement uses TRBV6-5 and TRBJ2-1; D possibly uses TRBD1 or TRBD2 (6 bases each). There are 14 residues in the CDR3. Trimming took off 8 bases at V and 2 bases at J, with 13 bases between the two ends. Germline CDR1 is MNHEY and CDR2 is SVGAGI. The CDR3 coding sequence is TGTGCCAGCGGCGGGACACTGGCCTACAATGAGCAGTTCTTC. Translated, it gives CASGGTLAYNEQFF.

The V and J genes are TRBV19 and TRBJ2-1, with 8 bases matching TRBD2. The CDR3 is made up of 15 amino acids. V lost 6 bases, J lost 1 base, and 5 bases stayed unmatched. Per germline, CDR1 LNHDA and CDR2 SQIVND (reference sequence). The CDR3 protein is CASRRAGVSYNEQFF. The CDR3 bases are TGTGCCAGTAGACGAGCGGGAGTATCCTACAATGAGCAGTTCTTC.

V gene TRBV19 combines with J gene TRBJ1-5; 7 nucleotides line up with TRBD1. Per the germline V gene, CDR1 is LNHDA and CDR2 is SQIVND (reference sequence). This CDR3 spans 16 amino acids. After removal of 9 bases from V and 3 bases from J, the junction contained 14 bases not matched to a gene. DNA of the CDR3: TGTGCCAGCCGCTCTAGGGGGCAGGGGGACAATCAGCCCCAGCATTTT. This translates into CASRSRGQGDNQPQHF.

Of note for this clone: Other nucleotide sequences from this sample produce the same CDR3. The rearrangement joins TRBV19 to TRBJ2-3; D gene uncertain. This CDR3 spans 13 amino acids. Germline CDR1 and CDR2: LNHDA and SQIVND (reference sequence). V gave up 2 bases and J gave up 1 base, with 4 bases separating them. The CDR3 protein is CASSIRGTDTQYF. The CDR3, as DNA: TGTGCCAGTAGTATACGGGGCACAGATACGCAGTATTTT. Supplemented by reference TRBV19 and TRBJ2-3, the full variable domain reads DGGITQSPKYLFRKEGQNVTLSCEQNLNHDAMYWYRQDPGQGLRLIYYSQIVNDFQKGDIAEGYSVSREKKESFPLTVTSAQKNPTAFYLCASSIRGTDTQYFGPGTRLTVL.

This clone appeared once. The chain is built from TRBV28 and TRBJ1-5, with D tentatively TRBD1 (6 bases). CDR3 size: 14 residues. The V end lost 5 bases, the J end lost 7 bases, and 15 bases lay between the germline ends. Per the germline V gene, CDR1 is MDHEN and CDR2 is SYDVKM. CDR3 protein: CASSGRVTGQPQHF. CDR3 nucleotide sequence: TGTGCCAGCAGTGGAAGGGTCACAGGGCAGCCCCAGCATTTT.

This chain links TRBV6-2 or TRBV6-3 with TRBJ2-2; TRBD2 aligns across 10 bases. Per the germline V gene, CDR1 is MNHEY and CDR2 is SVGEGT. Losses at the gene ends were 6 bases for V and 0 bases for J; bases not matched to a gene: 4. There are 16 residues in the CDR3. This chain's CDR3 is CASSRTSGANTGELFF. The DNA of the CDR3 is TGTGCCAGCAGCCGGACTAGCGGAGCGAACACCGGGGAGCTGTTTTTT.

The rearrangement joins TRBV11-2 to TRBJ2-4; D may correspond to TRBD1 or TRBD2 (6 bases each). The CDR3 covers 17 residues. The germline CDR1 and CDR2 sequences are SGHAT and FQNNGV. The ends were cut back, 1 base at V and 5 bases at J, with 18 bases in the middle. The chain's CDR3 is CASSLVSRGWGQNIQYF. CDR3 in DNA: TGTGCCAGCAGCTTAGTCTCCCGGGGGTGGGGGCAAAACATTCAGTACTTC.

V and J are TRBV18 and TRBJ1-2, with a weak D call TRBD1 (5 bases). The CDR3 loop spans 15 amino acids. Germline CDR1 reads KGHSH; CDR2 reads LQKENI. Trimming pared 3 bases from V and 8 bases from J, leaving 19 bases between. The CDR3 is CASSPAGGNREGYTF. The CDR3, as DNA: TGTGCCAGCTCACCCGCGGGGGGGAACCGAGAAGGCTACACCTTC.

V gene TRBV18 combines with J gene TRBJ1-3, with a weak D call TRBD1 (6 bases). The CDR3 spans 17 residues. Germline V CDR1 and CDR2: KGHSH, LQKENI. The V end lost 2 bases, the J end lost 0 bases, and 14 bases lay between the germline ends. CDR3: CASSPLTGYSSGNTIYF. The CDR3 coding sequence is TGTGCCAGCTCACCATTGACAGGCTACTCCTCTGGAAACACCATATATTTT.